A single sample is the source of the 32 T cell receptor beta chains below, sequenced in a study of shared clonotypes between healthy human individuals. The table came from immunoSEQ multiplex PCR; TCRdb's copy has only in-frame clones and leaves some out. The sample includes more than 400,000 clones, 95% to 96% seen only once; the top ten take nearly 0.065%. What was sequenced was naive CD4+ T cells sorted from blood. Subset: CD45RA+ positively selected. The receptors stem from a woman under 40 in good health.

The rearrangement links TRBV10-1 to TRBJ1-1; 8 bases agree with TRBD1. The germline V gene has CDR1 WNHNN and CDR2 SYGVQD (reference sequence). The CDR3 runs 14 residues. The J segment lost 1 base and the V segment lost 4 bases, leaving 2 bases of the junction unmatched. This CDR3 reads CASSVDRGNTEAFF. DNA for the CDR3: TGCGCCAGCAGTGTCGACAGGGGGAACACTGAAGCTTTCTTT.

In DNA, the CDR3 is TGTGCCAGCAGCTCGGGGCGGGATGCCATCTACAATGAGCAGTTCTTC. This encodes CASSSGRDAIYNEQFF. The V and J genes are TRBV7-3 and TRBJ2-1; a possible D gene is TRBD2 (6 bases). The CDR3 length is 16 residues. The germline V gene has CDR1 SGHTA and CDR2 FQGTGA. V lost 4 bases and J lost 3, with 16 bases in between.

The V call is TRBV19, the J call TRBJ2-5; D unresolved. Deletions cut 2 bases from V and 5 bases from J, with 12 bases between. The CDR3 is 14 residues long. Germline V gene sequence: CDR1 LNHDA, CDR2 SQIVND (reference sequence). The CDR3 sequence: CASSISPGVETQYF. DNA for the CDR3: TGTGCCAGTAGTATATCCCCGGGCGTGGAGACCCAGTACTTC.

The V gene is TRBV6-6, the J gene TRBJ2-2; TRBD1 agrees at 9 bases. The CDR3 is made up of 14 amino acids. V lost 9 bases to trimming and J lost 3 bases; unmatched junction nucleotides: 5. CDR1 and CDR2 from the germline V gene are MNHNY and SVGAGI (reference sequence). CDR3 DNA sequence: TGTGCCAGTTTCCGGGACAGGGACACCGGGGAGCTGTTTTTT. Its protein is CASFRDRDTGELFF.

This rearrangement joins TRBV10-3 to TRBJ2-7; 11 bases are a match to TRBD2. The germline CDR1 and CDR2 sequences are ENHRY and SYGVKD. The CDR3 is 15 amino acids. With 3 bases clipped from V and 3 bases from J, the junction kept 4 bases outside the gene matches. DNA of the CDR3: TGTGCCATCAGTGACGGACTAGCGGGCAGCTACGAGCAGTACTTC. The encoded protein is CAISDGLAGSYEQYF.

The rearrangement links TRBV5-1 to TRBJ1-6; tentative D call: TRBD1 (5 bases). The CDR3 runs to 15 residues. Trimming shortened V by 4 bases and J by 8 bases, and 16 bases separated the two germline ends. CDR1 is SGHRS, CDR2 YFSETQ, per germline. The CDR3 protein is CASSAGGAGDSPLHF. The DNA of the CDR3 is TGCGCCAGCAGCGCCGGTGGGGCGGGGGATTCACCCCTCCACTTT.

The CDR3 loop reads CASSNTVHQPQHF. The CDR3 DNA reads as TGTGCCAGCAGTAACACAGTTCATCAGCCCCAGCATTTT. V gene TRBV6-1 combines with J gene TRBJ1-5; D is uncertain. This CDR3 comprises 13 residues. Deletions cut 5 bases from V and 5 bases from J, with 10 bases between. Germline V lookup: CDR1 MNHNS, CDR2 SASEGT.

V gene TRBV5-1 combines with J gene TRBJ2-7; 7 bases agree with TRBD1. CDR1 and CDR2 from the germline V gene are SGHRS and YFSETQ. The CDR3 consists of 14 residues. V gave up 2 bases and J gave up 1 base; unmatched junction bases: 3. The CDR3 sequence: CASSFGQESYEQYF. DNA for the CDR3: TGCGCCAGCAGCTTCGGACAGGAGTCCTACGAGCAGTACTTC.

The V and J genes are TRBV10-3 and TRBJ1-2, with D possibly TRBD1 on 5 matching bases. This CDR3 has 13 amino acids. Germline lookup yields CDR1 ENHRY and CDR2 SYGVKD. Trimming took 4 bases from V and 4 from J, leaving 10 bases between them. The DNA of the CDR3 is TGTGCCATCAGTGCCTCAGGGAGCTATGGCTACACCTTC. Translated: CAISASGSYGYTF.

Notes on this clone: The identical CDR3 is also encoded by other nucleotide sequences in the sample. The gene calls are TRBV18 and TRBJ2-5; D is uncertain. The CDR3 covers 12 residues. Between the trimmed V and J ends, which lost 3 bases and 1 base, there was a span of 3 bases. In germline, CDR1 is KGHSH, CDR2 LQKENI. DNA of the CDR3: TGTGCCAGCTCACCCAGCCAAGAGACCCAGTACTTC. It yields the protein CASSPSQETQYF. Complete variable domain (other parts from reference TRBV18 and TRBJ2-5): NAGVMQNPRHLVRRRGQEARLRCSPMKGHSHVYWYRQLPEEGLKFMVYLQKENIIDESGMPKERFSAEFPKEGPSILRIQQVVRGDSAAYFCASSPSQETQYFGPGTRLLVL.

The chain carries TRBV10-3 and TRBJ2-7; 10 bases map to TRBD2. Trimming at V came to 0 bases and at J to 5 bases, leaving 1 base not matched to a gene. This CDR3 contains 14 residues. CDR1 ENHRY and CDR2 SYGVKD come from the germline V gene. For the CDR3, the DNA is TGTGCCATCAGTGAGTCCCTAGCGGGAGACGAGCAGTACTTC. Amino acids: CAISESLAGDEQYF.

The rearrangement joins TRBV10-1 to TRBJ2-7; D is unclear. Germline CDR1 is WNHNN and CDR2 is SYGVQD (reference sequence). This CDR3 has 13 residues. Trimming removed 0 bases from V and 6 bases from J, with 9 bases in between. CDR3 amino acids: CASSESHPGEQYF. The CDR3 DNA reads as TGCGCCAGCAGTGAGTCGCACCCAGGCGAGCAGTACTTC.

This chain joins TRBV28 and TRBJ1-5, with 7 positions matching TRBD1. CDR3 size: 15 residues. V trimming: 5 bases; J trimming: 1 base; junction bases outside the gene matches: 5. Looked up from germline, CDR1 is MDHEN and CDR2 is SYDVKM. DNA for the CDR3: TGTGCCAGCAGTCCAACAGGGGTAAGCAATCAGCCCCAGCATTTT. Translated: CASSPTGVSNQPQHF.

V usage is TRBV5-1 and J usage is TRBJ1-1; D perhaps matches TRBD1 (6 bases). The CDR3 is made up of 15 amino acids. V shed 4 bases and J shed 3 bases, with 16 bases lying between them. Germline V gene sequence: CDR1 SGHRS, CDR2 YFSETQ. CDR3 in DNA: TGCGCCAGCAGCCTGGGGGCTCCAGGTGACACTGAAGCTTTCTTT. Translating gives CASSLGAPGDTEAFF.

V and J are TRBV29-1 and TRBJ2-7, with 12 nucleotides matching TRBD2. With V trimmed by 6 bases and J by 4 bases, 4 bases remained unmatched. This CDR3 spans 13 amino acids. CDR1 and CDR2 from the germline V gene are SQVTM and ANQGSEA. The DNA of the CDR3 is TGCAGCGTGGTGACTAGCGGGGGATACGAGCAGTACTTC. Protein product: CSVVTSGGYEQYF.

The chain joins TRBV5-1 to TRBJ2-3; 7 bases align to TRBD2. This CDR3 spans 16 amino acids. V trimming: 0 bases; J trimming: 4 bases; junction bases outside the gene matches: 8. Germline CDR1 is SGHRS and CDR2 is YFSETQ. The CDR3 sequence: CASSLAPSGTSDTQYF. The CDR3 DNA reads TGCGCCAGCAGCTTGGCTCCCAGCGGGACTTCAGATACGCAGTATTTT.

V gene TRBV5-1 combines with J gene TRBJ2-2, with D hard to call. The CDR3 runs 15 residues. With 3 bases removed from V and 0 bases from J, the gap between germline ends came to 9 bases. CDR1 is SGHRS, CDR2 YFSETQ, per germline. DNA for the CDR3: TGCGCCAGCAGCTACCTGACCTCGAACACCGGGGAGCTGTTTTTT. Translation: CASSYLTSNTGELFF.

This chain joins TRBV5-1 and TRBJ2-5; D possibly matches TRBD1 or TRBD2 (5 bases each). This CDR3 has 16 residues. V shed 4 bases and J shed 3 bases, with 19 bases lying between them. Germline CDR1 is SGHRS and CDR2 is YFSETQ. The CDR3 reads CASSHGTVWIKETQYF. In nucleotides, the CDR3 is TGCGCCAGCAGCCACGGGACCGTCTGGATAAAAGAGACCCAGTACTTC.

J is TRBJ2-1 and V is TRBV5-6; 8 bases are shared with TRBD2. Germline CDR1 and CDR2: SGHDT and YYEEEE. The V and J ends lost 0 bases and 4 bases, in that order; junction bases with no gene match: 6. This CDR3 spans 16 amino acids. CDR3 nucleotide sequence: TGTGCCAGCAGCTTGGGTACGGCTAGCGGGTACAATGAGCAGTTCTTC. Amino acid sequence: CASSLGTASGYNEQFF. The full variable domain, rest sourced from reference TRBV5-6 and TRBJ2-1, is DAGVTQSPTHLIKTRGQQVTLRCSPKSGHDTVSWYQQALGQGPQFIFQYYEEEERQRGNFPDRFSGHQFPNYSSELNVNALLLGDSALYLCASSLGTASGYNEQFFGPGTRLTVL.

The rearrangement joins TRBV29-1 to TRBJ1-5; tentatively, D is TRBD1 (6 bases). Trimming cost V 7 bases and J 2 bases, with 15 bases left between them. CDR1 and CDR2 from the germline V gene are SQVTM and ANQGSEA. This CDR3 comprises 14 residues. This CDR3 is CSARNGGRNQPQHF. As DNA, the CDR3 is TGCAGCGCCCGTAACGGGGGGCGCAATCAGCCCCAGCATTTT.

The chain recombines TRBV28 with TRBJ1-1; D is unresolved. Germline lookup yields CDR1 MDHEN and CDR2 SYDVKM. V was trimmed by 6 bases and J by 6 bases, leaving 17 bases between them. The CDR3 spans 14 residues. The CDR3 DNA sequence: TGTGCCAGCAGGAAGACCCACCTAAACTCTGAAGCTTTCTTT. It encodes CASRKTHLNSEAFF.

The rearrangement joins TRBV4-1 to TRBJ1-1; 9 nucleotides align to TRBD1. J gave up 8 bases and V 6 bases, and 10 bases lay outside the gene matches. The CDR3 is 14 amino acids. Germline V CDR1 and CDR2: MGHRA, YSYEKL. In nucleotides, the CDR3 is TGCGCCAGCAGGGAAACAGGGGGCGGCGCCGAAGCTTTCTTT. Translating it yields CASRETGGGAEAFF.

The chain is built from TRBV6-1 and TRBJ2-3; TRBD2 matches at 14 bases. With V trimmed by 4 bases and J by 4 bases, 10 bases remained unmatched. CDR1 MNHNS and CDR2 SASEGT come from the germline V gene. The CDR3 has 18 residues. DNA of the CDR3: TGTGCCAGCAGTGTTCCGACTAGCGGGAGGGTTCGGGCAGATACGCAGTATTTT. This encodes CASSVPTSGRVRADTQYF.

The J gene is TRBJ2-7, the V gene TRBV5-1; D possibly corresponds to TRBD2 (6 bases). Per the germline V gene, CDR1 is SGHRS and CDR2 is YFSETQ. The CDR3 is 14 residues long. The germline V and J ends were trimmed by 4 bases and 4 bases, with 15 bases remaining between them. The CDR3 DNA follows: TGCGCCAGCAGCCCCACGGAGGGAGTTTACGAGCAGTACTTC. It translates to CASSPTEGVYEQYF.

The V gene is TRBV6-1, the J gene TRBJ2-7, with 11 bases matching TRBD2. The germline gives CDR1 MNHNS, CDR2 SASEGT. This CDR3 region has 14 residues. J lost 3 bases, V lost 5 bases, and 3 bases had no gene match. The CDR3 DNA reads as TGTGCCAGCAGTCGGACTAGCGGGTTCTACGAGCAGTACTTC. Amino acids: CASSRTSGFYEQYF.

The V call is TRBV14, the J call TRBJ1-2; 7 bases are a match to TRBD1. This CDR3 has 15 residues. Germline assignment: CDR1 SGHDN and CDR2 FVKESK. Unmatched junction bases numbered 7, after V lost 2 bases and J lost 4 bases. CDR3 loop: CASSQYPGQTYGYTF. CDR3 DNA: TGTGCCAGCAGCCAATACCCGGGACAGACCTATGGCTACACCTTC. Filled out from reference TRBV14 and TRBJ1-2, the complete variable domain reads EAGVTQFPSHSVIEKGQTVTLRCDPISGHDNLYWYRRVMGKEIKFLLHFVKESKQDESGMPNNRFLAERTGGTYSTLKVQPAELEDSGVYFCASSQYPGQTYGYTFGSGTRLTVV.

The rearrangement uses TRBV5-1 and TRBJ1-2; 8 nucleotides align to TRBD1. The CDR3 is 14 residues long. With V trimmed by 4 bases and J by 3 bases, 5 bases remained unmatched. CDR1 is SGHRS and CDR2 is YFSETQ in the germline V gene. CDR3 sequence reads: CASSTGQGDYGYTF. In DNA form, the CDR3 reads TGCGCCAGCAGCACTGGACAGGGCGACTATGGCTACACCTTC.

The chain's CDR3 is CASSLGGGATGNTIYF. In DNA, the CDR3 is TGTGCCAGCAGCTTAGGCGGGGGGGCCACTGGAAACACCATATATTTT. The rearrangement joins TRBV7-2 to TRBJ1-3; weak D call: TRBD1 (6 bases). CDR3 length equals 16 residues. Germline V CDR1 and CDR2: SGHTA, FQGNSA. Trimming stripped 1 base from V and 2 bases from J, with 12 bases between.

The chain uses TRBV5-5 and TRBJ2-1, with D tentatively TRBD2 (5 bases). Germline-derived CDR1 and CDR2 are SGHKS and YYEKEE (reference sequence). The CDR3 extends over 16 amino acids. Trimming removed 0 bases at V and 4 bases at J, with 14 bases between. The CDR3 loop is CASSLGLAGRYNEQFF. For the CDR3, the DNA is TGTGCCAGCAGCTTGGGACTCGCGGGTAGATACAATGAGCAGTTCTTC.

The chain's CDR3 is CASSLSGYEQYF. Here the CDR3 DNA reads TGCGCCAGCAGCTTAAGCGGGTACGAGCAGTACTTC. The rearrangement joins TRBV5-1 to TRBJ2-7; possible D gene TRBD2, 6 bases. The CDR3 extends over 12 amino acids. The germline CDR1 and CDR2 sequences are SGHRS and YFSETQ. V was cut by 2 bases and J by 4 bases, with 7 bases left in between.

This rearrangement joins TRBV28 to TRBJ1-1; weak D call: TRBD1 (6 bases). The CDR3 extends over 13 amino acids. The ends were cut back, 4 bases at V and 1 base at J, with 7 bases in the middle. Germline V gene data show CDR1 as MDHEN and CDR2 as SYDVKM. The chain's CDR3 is CASSWTANTEAFF. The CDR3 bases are TGTGCCAGCAGTTGGACAGCGAACACTGAAGCTTTCTTT.

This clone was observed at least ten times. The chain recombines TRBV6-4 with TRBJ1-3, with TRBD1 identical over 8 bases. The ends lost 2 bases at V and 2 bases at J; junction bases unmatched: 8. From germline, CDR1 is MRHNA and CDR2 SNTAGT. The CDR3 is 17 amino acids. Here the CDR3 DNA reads TGTGCCAGCAGTGACCAGACAGGGGAAGGACCTGGAAACACCATATATTTT. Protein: CASSDQTGEGPGNTIYF.